Listed below are T cell receptor beta chains from one sample, sequenced in a study of blood T cell repertoires in COVID-19. TCRdb keeps only in-frame clones here, not all; method: immunoSEQ multiplex PCR. The data show roughly 150,000 clones, approximately 90% seen once. The source material was peripheral blood. The origin of the receptors is a man aged 18 to 29 with COVID-19, enrolled during active disease. Both conserved end residues are part of each CDR3. A D gene is named only where the DNA matches it firmly. Where a row states a size, it is once, few, many or the class of an expanded clone; other rows omit it.

>TRBJ1-1|TRBV5-6|NA|once
CASSAGATEAFF
TGTGCCAGCAGCGCTGGGGCGACTGAAGCTTTCTTT
>TRBJ1-4|TRBV28|NA|few
CASTAGAEKLFF
TGTGCCAGCACTGCGGGGGCTGAAAAACTGTTTTTT
>TRBJ2-1|TRBV7-8|TRBD2|NA
CASREAGVYNEQFF
TGTGCCAGTCGGGAAGCGGGAGTCTACAATGAGCAGTTCTTC
>TRBJ2-7|TRBV10-1|TRBD1|NA
CASSEGQGVSHEQYF
TGCGCCAGCAGTGAAGGACAGGGGGTAAGCCACGAGCAGTACTTC
>TRBJ2-1|TRBV11-3|TRBD1|NA
CASSPGQRINNEQFF
TGTGCCAGCAGCCCGGGACAGCGAATTAACAATGAGCAGTTCTTC
>TRBJ1-1|TRBV7-9|NA|NA
CASSADRTDGAFF
TGTGCCAGCAGCGCCGACAGGACAGATGGGGCTTTCTTT
>TRBJ1-6|TRBV28|TRBD1|once
CASSHNRDREPTHQASYNSPLHF
TGTGCCAGCAGCCACAACAGGGACAGGGAACCCACTCACCAGGCCTCCTATAATTCACCCCTCCACTTT
>TRBJ2-2|TRBV7-3|TRBD1|few
CASSRGQGWSGELFF
TGTGCCAGCAGCCGAGGACAGGGTTGGTCCGGGGAGCTGTTTTTT
>TRBJ1-2|TRBV28|TRBD1|NA
CASSPLTGEGGYTF
TGTGCCAGCAGCCCTCTGACAGGGGAGGGAGGCTACACCTTC
>TRBJ2-1|TRBV6-5|NA|few
CATLESAYNEQFF
TGTGCCACCCTAGAAAGTGCCTACAATGAGCAGTTCTTC
>TRBJ2-3|TRBV25-1|NA|once
CASSVWAQNTQYF
TGTGCCAGCAGTGTGTGGGCGCAAAATACGCAGTATTTT
>TRBJ2-7|TRBV6-1|TRBD2|NA
CASSDVLAGGPNEQYF
TGTGCCAGCAGTGACGTACTAGCGGGAGGGCCGAACGAGCAGTACTTC
>TRBJ1-5|TRBV30|TRBD1|once
CAWSVRRTGGYQPQHF
TGTGCCTGGAGTGTACGGAGGACAGGGGGTTATCAGCCCCAGCATTTT
>TRBJ1-1|TRBV12-3/TRBV12-4|NA|NA
CASSFVANTEAFF
TGTGCCAGCAGTTTTGTGGCGAACACTGAAGCTTTCTTT
>TRBJ2-3|TRBV11-1|TRBD1|NA
CASSEDRASTDTQYF
TGTGCCAGCAGCGAGGACAGGGCTAGCACAGATACGCAGTATTTT
>TRBJ2-2|TRBV9|TRBD1|NA
CASSGGQGTGELFF
TGTGCCAGCAGCGGGGGACAGGGAACCGGGGAGCTGTTTTTT
>TRBJ2-1|TRBV5-6|TRBD2|once
CASSLAAGTMTSGVLGQFF
TGTGCCAGCAGCTTGGCCGCCGGGACAATGACTAGCGGGGTCTTGGGGCAGTTCTTC
>TRBJ1-4|TRBV2|NA|once
CAIRAPGLGEKLLF
TGTGCCATTCGCGCACCCGGGTTGGGAGAAAAACTGCTTTTT
>TRBJ2-2|TRBV3-1/TRBV3-2|TRBD2|NA
CASSQGLAGLTGELFF
TGTGCCAGCAGCCAAGGACTAGCGGGCCTCACCGGGGAGCTGTTTTTT
>TRBJ1-6|TRBV5-1|NA|NA
CASSLDGGFSGNSPLHF
TGCGCCAGCAGCTTGGACGGAGGCTTCTCGGGTAATTCACCCCTCCACTTT
>TRBJ2-7|TRBV10-3|NA|NA
CAISEIRGSYEQYF
TGTGCCATCAGTGAGATCAGGGGATCGTACGAGCAGTACTTC
>TRBJ1-1|TRBV7-9|NA|NA
CASSLNLGLPNTEAFF
TGTGCCAGCAGCTTAAATCTGGGACTGCCAAACACTGAAGCTTTCTTT
>TRBJ1-4|TRBV4-1|TRBD1|NA
CASSPGVRGRYPNEKLLF
TGCGCCAGCAGCCCGGGCGTAAGGGGGCGATATCCTAATGAAAAACTGCTTTTT
>TRBJ2-5|TRBV11-2|NA|NA
CASSPGDFNQETQYF
TGTGCCAGCAGCCCCGGGGACTTTAACCAAGAGACCCAGTACTTC
>TRBJ2-3|TRBV5-6|TRBD2|few
CASSRRLAGDSTDTQYF
TGTGCCAGCAGCCGAAGACTAGCGGGCGATAGCACAGATACGCAGTATTTT
>TRBJ1-3|TRBV4-3|NA|NA
CASSQGARESGNTIYF
TGCGCCAGCAGCCAAGGGGCCAGGGAATCCGGAAACACCATATATTTT